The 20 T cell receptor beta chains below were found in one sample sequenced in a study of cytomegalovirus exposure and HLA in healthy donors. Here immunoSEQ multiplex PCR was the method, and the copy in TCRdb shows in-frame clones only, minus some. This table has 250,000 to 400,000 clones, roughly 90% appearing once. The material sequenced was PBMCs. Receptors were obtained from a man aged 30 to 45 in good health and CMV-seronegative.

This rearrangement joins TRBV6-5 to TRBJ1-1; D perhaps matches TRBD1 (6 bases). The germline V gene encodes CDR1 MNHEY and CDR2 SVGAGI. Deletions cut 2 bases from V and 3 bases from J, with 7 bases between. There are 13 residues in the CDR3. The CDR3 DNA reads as TGTGCCAGCAGTTACAACAGGGACACTGAAGCTTTCTTT. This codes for CASSYNRDTEAFF.

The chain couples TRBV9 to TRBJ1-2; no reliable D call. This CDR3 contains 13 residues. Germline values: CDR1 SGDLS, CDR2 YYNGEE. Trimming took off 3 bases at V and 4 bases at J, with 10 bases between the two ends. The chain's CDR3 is CASSASRSYGYTF. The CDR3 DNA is TGTGCCAGCAGCGCATCGAGGTCCTATGGCTACACCTTC.

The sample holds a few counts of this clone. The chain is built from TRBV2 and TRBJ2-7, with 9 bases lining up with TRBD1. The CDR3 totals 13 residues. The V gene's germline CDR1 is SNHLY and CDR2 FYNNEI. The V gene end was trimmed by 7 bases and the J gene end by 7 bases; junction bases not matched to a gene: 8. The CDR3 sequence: CASTPQGTGEQYF. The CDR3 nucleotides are TGTGCCAGCACCCCCCAGGGGACAGGGGAGCAGTACTTC.

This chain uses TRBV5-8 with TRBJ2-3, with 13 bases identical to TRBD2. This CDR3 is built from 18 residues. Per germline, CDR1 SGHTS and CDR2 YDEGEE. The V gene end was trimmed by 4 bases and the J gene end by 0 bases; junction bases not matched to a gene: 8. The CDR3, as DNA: TGTGCCAGCAGCCCCGGGACTAGCGGGGATCCTAGCACAGATACGCAGTATTTT. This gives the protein CASSPGTSGDPSTDTQYF.

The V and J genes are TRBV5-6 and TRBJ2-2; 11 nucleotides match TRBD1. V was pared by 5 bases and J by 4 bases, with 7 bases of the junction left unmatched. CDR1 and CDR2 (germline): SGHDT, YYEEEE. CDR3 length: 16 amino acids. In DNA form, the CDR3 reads TGTGCCAGCAGGTGGTTTGGGACAGGGGGCACCGGGGAGCTGTTTTTT. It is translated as CASRWFGTGGTGELFF.

The CDR3 DNA is TGTGCCAGCAGCTTGCGTGCTCCGGGGGGGCAAGAGACCCAGTACTTC. It is translated as CASSLRAPGGQETQYF. The rearrangement uses TRBV5-4 and TRBJ2-5; TRBD2 agrees at 8 bases. V shed 1 base and J 2 bases; nucleotides not matched to a gene: 7. CDR1 SGHNT and CDR2 YYREEE come from the germline V gene (reference sequence). This CDR3 has 16 amino acids. Combining the CDR3 with reference TRBV5-4 and TRBJ2-5 gives the whole variable domain ETGVTQSPTHLIKTRGQQVTLRCSSQSGHNTVSWYQQALGQGPQFIFQYYREEENGRGNFPPRFSGLQFPNYSSELNVNALELDDSALYLCASSLRAPGGQETQYFGPGTRLLVL.

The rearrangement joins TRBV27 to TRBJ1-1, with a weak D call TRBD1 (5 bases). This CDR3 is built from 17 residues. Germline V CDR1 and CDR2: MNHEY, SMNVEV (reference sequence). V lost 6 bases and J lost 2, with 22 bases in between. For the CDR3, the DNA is TGTGCCAGCAGGGGGCTGGGGGGTCAACACCCCAACACTGAAGCTTTCTTT. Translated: CASRGLGGQHPNTEAFF.

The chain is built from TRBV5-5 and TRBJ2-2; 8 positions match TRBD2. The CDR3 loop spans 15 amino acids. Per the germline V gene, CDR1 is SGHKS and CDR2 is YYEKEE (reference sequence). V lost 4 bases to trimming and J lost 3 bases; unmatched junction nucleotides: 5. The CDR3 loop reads CASSRGGLHTGELFF. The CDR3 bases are TGTGCCAGCAGCCGGGGGGGGCTGCACACCGGGGAGCTGTTTTTT. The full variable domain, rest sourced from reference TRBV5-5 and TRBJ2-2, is DAGVTQSPTHLIKTRGQQVTLRCSPISGHKSVSWYQQVLGQGPQFIFQYYEKEERGRGNFPDRFSARQFPNYSSELNVNALLLGDSALYLCASSRGGLHTGELFFGEGSRLTVL.

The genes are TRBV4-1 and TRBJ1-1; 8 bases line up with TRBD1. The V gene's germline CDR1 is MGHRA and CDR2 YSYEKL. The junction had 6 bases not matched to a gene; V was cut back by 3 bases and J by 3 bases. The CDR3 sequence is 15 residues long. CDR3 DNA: TGCGCCAGCAGCCAGACCAGGGGGCGGGACACTGAAGCTTTCTTT. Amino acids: CASSQTRGRDTEAFF.

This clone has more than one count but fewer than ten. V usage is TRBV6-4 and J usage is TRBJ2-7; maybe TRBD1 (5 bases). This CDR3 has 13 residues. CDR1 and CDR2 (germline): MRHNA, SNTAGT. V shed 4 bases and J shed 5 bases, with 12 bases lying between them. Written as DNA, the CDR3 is TGTGCCAGCAGTGCCTCCGACAGCCACGAGCAGTACTTC. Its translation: CASSASDSHEQYF.

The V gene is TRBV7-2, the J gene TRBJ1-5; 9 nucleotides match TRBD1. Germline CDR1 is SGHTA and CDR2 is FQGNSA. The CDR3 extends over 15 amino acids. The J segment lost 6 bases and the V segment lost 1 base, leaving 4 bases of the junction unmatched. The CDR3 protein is CASSLDGTGFQPQHF. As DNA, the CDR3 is TGTGCCAGCAGCTTAGATGGGACAGGGTTTCAGCCCCAGCATTTT.

The CDR3 here is CASSLTKLAGGRNEQFF. DNA for the CDR3: TGTGCCAGCAGCTTAACCAAACTAGCGGGGGGGCGCAATGAGCAGTTCTTC. This sequence joins TRBV7-2 and TRBJ2-1, with TRBD2 matching 13 bases. There are 17 residues in the CDR3. The germline V gene has CDR1 SGHTA and CDR2 FQGNSA. J lost 6 bases, V lost 2 bases, and 7 bases had no gene match. The variable domain in full, completed from reference TRBV7-2 and TRBJ2-1, reads GAGVSQSPSNKVTEKGKDVELRCDPISGHTALYWYRQSLGQGLEFLIYFQGNSAPDKSGLPSDRFSAERTGGSVSTLTIQRTQQEDSAVYLCASSLTKLAGGRNEQFFGPGTRLTVL.

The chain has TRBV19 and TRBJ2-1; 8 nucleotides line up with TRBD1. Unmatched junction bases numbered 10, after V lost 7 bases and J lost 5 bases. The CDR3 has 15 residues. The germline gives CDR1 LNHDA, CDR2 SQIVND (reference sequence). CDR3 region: CASTARTGMHNEQFF. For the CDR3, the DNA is TGTGCCAGTACCGCCCGGACAGGGATGCACAATGAGCAGTTCTTC. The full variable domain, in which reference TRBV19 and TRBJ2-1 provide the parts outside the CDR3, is DGGITQSPKYLFRKEGQNVTLSCEQNLNHDAMYWYRQDPGQGLRLIYYSQIVNDFQKGDIAEGYSVSREKKESFPLTVTSAQKNPTAFYLCASTARTGMHNEQFFGPGTRLTVL.

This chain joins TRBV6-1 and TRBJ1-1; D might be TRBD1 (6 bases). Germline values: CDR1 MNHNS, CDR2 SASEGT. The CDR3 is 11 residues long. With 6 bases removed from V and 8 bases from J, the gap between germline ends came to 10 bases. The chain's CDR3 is CASRYRVEAFF. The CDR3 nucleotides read TGTGCCAGCAGGTACAGGGTAGAAGCTTTCTTT.

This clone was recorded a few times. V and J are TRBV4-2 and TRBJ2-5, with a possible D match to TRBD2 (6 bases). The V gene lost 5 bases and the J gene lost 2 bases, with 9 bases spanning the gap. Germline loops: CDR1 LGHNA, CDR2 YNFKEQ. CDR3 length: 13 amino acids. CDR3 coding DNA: TGTGCCAGCAGCTCCGGAGGGCAAGAGACCCAGTACTTC. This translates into CASSSGGQETQYF.

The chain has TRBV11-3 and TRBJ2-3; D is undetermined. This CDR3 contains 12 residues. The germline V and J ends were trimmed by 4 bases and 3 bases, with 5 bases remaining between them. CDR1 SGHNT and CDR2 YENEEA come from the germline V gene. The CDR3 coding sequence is TGTGCCAGCAGCTCGAGGACAGATACGCAGTATTTT. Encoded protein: CASSSRTDTQYF.

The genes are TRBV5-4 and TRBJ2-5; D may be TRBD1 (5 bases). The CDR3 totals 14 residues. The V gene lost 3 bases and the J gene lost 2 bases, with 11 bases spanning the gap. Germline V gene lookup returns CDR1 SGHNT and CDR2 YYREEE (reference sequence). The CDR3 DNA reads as TGTGCCAGCAGCTCCCCAGGGCGTCAAGAGACCCAGTACTTC. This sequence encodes CASSSPGRQETQYF.

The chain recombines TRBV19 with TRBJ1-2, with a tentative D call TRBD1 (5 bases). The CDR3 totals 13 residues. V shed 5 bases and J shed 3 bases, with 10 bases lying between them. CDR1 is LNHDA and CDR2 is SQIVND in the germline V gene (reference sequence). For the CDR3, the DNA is TGTGCCAGTAGTCCCAGGGAGGACTATGGCTACACCTTC. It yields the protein CASSPREDYGYTF.

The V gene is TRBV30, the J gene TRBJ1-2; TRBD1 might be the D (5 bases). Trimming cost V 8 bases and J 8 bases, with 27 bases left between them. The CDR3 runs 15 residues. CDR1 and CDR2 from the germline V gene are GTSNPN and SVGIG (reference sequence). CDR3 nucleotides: TGTGCCCGTCAACAGTTGGCGGGACGAGGCGGGGGCTACACCTTC. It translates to CARQQLAGRGGGYTF.

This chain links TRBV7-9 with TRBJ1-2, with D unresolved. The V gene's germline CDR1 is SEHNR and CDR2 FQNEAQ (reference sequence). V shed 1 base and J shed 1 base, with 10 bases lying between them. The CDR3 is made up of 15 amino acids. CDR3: CASSLGRNLNYGYTF. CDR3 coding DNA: TGTGCCAGCAGCTTAGGGAGAAACCTTAACTATGGCTACACCTTC.